Included here is one T cell receptor beta chain sequence, with context. Its specificity is not known. This sample is part of a study of T cells in Graves' hyperthyroidism and ophthalmopathy. Study results and caveats: Blood also carried most thyroid clonotypes expanded above 0.001.

PBMCs were sourced from less than 13 ml fresh peripheral blood. Germline CDR1 and CDR2: SEHNR and FQNEAQ (reference sequence). The V gene lost 5 bases and the J gene lost 4 bases, with 8 bases spanning the gap. The length of the CDR3 is 13 residues. RNA transcripts yielded amplified TCR beta CDR3 regions. HTBI primers were used for first-round RT-PCR of the TCR CDR3. TCRdb reprocessed the multiplex PCR reads via MiXCR and lists one record per CDR3 protein. The data contain fewer than 400,000 distinct CDR3 sequences, approximately 25% of them seen just once; the ten biggest clones take up about 73%. Material for sequencing was blood. This TCR was recovered from a man aged 50 to 60 with Graves' hyperthyroidism. The rearrangement uses TRBV7-9 and TRBJ2-2; no clear D. CDR3 amino acids: CASSPARTGELFF. For the CDR3, the DNA is TGTGCCAGCAGCCCGGCACGCACCGGGGAGCTGTTTTTT.